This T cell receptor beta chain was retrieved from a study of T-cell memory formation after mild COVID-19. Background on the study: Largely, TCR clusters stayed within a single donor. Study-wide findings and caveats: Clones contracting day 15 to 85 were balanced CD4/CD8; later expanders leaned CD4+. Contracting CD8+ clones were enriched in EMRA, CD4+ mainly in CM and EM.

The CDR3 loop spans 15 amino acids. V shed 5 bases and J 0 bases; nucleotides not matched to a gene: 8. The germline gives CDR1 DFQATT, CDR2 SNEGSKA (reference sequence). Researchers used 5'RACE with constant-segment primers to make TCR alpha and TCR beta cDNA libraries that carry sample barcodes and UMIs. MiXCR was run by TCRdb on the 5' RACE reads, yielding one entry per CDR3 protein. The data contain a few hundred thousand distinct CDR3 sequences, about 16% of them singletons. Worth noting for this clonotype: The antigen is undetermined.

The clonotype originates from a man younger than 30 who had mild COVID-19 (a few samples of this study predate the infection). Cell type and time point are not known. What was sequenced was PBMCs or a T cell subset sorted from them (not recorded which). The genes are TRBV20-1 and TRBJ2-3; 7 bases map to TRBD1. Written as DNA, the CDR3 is TGCAGTGCTGAACAGGACAGGACTAGCACAGATACGCAGTATTTT. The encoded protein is CSAEQDRTSTDTQYF.